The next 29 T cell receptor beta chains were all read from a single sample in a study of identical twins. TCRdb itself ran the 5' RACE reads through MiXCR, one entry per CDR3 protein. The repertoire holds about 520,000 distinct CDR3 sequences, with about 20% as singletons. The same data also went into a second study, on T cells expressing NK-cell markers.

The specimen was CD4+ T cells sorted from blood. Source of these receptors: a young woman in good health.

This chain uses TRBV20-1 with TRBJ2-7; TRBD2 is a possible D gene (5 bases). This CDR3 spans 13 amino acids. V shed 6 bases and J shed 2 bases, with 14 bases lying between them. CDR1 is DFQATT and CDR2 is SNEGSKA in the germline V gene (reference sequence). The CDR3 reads CSALDGETYEQYF. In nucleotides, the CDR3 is TGCAGTGCCCTCGACGGGGAGACCTACGAGCAGTACTTC.

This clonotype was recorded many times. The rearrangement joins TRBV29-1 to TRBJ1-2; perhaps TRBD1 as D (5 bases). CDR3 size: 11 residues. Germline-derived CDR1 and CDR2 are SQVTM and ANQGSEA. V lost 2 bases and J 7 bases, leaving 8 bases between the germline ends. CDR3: CSVEWDRGYTF. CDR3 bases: TGCAGCGTTGAATGGGACCGTGGCTACACCTTC.

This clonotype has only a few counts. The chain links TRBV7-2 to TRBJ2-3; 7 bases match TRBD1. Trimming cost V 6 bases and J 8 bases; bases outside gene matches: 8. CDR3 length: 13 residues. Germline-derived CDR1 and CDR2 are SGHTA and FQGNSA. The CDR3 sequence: CASRPEGASTQYF. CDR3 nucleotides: TGTGCCAGCAGACCCGAGGGGGCCTCTACGCAGTATTTT.

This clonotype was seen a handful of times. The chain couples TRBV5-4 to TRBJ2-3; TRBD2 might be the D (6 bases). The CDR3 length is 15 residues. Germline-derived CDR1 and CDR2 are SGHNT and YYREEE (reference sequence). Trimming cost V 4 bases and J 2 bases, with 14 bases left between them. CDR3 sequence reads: CASSLQGGTTDTQYF. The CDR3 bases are TGTGCCAGCAGCCTGCAAGGCGGGACCACAGATACGCAGTATTTT.

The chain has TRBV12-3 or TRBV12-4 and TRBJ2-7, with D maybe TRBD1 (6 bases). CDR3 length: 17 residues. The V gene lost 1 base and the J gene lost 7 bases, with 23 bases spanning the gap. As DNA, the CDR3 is TGTGCCAGCAGTTTAGAGATAATCGCCACAGGGTACTATGAGCAGTACTTC. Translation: CASSLEIIATGYYEQYF.

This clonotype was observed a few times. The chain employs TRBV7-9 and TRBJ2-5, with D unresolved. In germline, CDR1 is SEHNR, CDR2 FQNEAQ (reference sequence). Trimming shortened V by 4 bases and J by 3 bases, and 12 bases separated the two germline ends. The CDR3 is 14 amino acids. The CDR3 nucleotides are TGTGCCAGCAGCTCAAGAGGTCCCGAAGAGACCCAGTACTTC. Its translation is CASSSRGPEETQYF.

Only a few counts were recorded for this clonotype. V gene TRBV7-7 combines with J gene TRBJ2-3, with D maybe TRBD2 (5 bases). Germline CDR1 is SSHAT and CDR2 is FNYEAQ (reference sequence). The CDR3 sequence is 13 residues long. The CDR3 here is CASARGGTDTQYF. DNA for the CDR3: TGTGCTAGCGCGAGAGGCGGCACAGATACGCAGTATTTT.

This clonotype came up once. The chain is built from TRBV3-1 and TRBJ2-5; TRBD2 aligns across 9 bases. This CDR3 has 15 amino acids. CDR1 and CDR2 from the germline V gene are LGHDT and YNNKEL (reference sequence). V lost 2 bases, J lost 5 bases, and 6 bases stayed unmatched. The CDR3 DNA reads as TGTGCCAGCAGCCAAACCATGGCGGGGGGGGAGACCCAGTACTTC. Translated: CASSQTMAGGETQYF.

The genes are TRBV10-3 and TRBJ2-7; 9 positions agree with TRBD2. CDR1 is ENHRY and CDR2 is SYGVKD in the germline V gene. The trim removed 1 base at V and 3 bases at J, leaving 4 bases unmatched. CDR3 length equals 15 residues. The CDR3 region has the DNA TGTGCCATCAGTGAGTTATCTAGCGGGGTCTACGAGCAGTACTTC. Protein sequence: CAISELSSGVYEQYF.

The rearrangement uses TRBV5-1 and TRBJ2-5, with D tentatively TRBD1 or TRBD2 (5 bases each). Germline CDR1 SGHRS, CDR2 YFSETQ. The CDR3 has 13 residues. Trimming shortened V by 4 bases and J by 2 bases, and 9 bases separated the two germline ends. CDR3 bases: TGCGCCAGCAGCCGGGACCCGCAAGAGACCCAGTACTTC. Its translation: CASSRDPQETQYF. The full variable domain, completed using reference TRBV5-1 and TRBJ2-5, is KAGVTQTPRYLIKTRGQQVTLSCSPISGHRSVSWYQQTPGQGLQFLFEYFSETQRNKGNFPGRFSGRQFSNSRSEMNVSTLELGDSALYLCASSRDPQETQYFGPGTRLLVL.

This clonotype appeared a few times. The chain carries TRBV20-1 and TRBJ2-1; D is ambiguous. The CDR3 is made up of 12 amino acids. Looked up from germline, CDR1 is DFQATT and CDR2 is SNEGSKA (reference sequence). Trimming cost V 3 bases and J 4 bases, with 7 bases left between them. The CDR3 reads CSARIIYNEQFF. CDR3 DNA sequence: TGCAGTGCTAGGATAATATACAATGAGCAGTTCTTC.

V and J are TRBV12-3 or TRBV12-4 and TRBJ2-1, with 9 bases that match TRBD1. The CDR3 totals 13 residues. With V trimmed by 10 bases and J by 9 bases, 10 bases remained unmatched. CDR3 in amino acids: CAILGQGRTEQFF. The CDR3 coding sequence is TGTGCCATCCTCGGACAGGGGAGAACTGAGCAGTTCTTC.

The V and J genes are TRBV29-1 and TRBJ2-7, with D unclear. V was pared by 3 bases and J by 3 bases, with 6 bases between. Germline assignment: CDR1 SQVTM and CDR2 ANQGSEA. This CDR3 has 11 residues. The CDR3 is CSVDISYEQYF. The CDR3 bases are TGCAGCGTTGATATAAGCTACGAGCAGTACTTC.

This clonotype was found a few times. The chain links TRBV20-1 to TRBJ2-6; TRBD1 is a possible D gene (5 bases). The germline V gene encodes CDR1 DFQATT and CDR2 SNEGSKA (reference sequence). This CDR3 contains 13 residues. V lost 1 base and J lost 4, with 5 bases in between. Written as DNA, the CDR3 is TGCAGTGCTAGAGGGACAGGGGCCAACGTCCTGACTTTC. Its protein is CSARGTGANVLTF.

The CDR3: CASTKGGSSYEQYF. CDR3 DNA sequence: TGTGCCAGCACCAAGGGCGGGAGCTCCTACGAGCAGTACTTC. The gene calls are TRBV11-2 and TRBJ2-7, with 7 nucleotides matching TRBD2. The CDR3 consists of 14 residues. Germline lookup yields CDR1 SGHAT and CDR2 FQNNGV. The J segment lost 0 bases and the V segment lost 7 bases, leaving 6 bases of the junction unmatched.

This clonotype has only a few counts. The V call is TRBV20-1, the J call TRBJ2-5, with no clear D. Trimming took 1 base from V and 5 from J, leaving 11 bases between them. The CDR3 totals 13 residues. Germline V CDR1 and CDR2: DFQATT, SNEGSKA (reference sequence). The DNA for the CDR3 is TGCAGTGCTAGAGCAGCCGCTGGCGAGACCCAGTACTTC. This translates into CSARAAAGETQYF.

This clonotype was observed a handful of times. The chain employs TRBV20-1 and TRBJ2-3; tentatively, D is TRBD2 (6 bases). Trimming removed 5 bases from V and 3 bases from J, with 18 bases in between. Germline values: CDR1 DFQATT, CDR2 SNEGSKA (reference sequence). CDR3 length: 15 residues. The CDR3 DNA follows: TGCAGTGCTCCTCCGGGACTGCAACTTACAGATACGCAGTATTTT. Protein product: CSAPPGLQLTDTQYF.

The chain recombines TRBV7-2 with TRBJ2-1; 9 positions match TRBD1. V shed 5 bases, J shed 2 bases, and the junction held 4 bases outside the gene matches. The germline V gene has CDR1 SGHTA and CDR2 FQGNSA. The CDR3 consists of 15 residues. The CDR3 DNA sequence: TGTGCCAGCAGCAAGGGACAGGGAACCTACAATGAGCAGTTCTTC. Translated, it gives CASSKGQGTYNEQFF.

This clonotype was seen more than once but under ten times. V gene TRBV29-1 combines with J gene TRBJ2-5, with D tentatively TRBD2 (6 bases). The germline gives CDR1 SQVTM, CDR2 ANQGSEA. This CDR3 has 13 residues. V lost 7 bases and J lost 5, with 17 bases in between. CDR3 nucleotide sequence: TGCAGCGCCGCCTGGGGAGGAGGGGAGACCCAGTACTTC. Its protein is CSAAWGGGETQYF.

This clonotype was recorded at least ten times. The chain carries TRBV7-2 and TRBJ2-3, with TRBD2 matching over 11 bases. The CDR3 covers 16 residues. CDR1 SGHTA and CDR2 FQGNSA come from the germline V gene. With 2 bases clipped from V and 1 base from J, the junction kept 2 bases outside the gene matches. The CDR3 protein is CASSLQLAGGTDTQYF. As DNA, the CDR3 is TGTGCCAGCAGCTTACAACTAGCGGGAGGCACAGATACGCAGTATTTT.

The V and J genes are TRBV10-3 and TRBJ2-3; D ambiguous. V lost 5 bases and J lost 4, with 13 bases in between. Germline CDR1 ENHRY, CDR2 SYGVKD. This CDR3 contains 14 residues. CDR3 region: CAISSQKPPDTQYF. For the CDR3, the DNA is TGTGCCATCAGTAGCCAAAAACCACCAGATACGCAGTATTTT.

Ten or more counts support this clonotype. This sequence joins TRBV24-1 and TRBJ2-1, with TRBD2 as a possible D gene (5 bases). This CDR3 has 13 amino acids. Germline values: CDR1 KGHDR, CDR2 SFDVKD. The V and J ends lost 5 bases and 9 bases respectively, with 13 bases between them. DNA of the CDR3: TGTGCCACCAGTGCCATGGGAAGCGGTGAGCAGTTCTTC. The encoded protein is CATSAMGSGEQFF.

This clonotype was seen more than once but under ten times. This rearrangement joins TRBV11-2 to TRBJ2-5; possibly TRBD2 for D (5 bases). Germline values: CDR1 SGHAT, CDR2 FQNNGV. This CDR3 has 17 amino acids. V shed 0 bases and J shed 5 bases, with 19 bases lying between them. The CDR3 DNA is TGTGCCAGCAGCTTAGAAATTAGTAGGGAGATAGGCGAGACCCAGTACTTC. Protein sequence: CASSLEISREIGETQYF.

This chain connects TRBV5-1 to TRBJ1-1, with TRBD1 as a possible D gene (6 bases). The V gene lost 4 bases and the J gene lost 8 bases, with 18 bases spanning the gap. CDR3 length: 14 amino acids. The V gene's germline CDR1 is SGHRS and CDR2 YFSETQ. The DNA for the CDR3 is TGCGCCAGCAGCGGCGGACAGTCCGGGGTCGAAGCTTTCTTT. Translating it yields CASSGGQSGVEAFF.

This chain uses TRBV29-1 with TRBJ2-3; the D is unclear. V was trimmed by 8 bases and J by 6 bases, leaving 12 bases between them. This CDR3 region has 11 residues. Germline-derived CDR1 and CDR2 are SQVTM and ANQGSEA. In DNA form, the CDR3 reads TGCAGCTCTAAATCTGGGGATACGCAGTATTTT. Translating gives CSSKSGDTQYF.

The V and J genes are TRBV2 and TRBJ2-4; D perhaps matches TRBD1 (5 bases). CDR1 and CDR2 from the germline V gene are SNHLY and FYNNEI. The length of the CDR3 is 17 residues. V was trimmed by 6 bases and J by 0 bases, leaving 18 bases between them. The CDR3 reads CASRLGLANQAKNIQYF. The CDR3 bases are TGTGCCAGCAGGCTGGGGCTCGCTAACCAAGCCAAAAACATTCAGTACTTC.

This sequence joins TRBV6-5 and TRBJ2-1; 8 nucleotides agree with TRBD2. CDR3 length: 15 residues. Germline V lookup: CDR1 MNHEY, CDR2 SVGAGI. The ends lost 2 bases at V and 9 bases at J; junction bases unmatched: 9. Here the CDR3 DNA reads TGTGCCAGCAGTTACGGAGCAGGCGGGAGGAGTGAGCAGTTCTTC. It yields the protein CASSYGAGGRSEQFF.

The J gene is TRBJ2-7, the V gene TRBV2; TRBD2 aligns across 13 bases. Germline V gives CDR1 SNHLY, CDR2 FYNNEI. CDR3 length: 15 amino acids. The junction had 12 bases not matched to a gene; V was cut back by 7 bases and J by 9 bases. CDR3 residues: CASIQPGLAGAVQYF. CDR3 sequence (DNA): TGTGCCAGCATCCAGCCCGGACTAGCGGGAGCCGTGCAGTACTTC.

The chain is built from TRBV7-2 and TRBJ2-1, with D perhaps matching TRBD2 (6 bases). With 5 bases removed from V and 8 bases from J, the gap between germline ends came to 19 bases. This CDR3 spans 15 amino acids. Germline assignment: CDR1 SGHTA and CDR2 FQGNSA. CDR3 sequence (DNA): TGTGCCAGCAGCCCGAACGGGCTAGGAGGGGATGAGCAGTTCTTC. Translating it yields CASSPNGLGGDEQFF.